One sample yielded the 2 T cell receptor beta chains listed below, sequenced in a study of blood T cell repertoires in COVID-19. TCRdb keeps only in-frame clones here, not all; method: immunoSEQ multiplex PCR. The table lists fewer than 650,000 clones, approximately 88% of them singletons. What was sequenced was peripheral blood. The receptor set was obtained from a woman in her fifties or sixties with COVID-19, enrolled during active disease.

This CDR3 is CASSFQRGAYEQYF. DNA of the CDR3: TGTGCCAGCAGTTTCCAGCGGGGGGCCTACGAGCAGTACTTC. V and J are TRBV6-6 and TRBJ2-7; 9 bases agree with TRBD2. Germline-derived CDR1 and CDR2 are MNHNY and SVGAGI (reference sequence). V lost 4 bases, J lost 2 bases, and 3 bases stayed unmatched. This CDR3 has 14 residues.

The CDR3 is CASSLFSVGETQYF. CDR3 in DNA: TGTGCCAGCAGCTTATTTTCGGTCGGAGAGACCCAGTACTTC. This chain uses TRBV7-8 with TRBJ2-5, with D unclear. Germline V gene data show CDR1 as SGHVS and CDR2 as FQNEAQ. The CDR3 consists of 14 residues. Deletions cut 2 bases from V and 4 bases from J, with 11 bases between.